This T cell receptor beta chain was recorded in a study of blood T cell repertoires in COVID-19. The protocol was immunoSEQ multiplex PCR, while the TCRdb copy is restricted to in-frame clones and leaves out a portion. The sample consists of over 100,000 clones, 85% of them appearing once. The V gene lost 4 bases and the J gene lost 0 bases, with 5 bases spanning the gap. The CDR3 loop spans 13 amino acids. Germline CDR1 is SGHAT and CDR2 is FQNNGV. The chain recombines TRBV11-2 with TRBJ2-3; unclear D gene. This TCR came from a man aged 40-49 years with acute or convalescent COVID-19. The sample comprised peripheral blood. The CDR3 DNA reads as TGTGCCAGCAGCTCCCCTAGCACAGATACGCAGTATTTT. Amino acid sequence: CASSSPSTDTQYF.